This TCR beta chain appears in the sequencing data of a study of blood T cells in healthy people across ages. This clonotype was picked up a small number of times. The germline CDR1 and CDR2 sequences are MNHEY and SMNVEV (reference sequence). The CDR3 has 13 amino acids. Trimming removed 1 base from V and 7 bases from J, with 5 bases in between. A second PCR, run for roughly 6 to 11 cycles, used a sample-barcoded 5' primer plus a J-beta primer mix. TCRdb re-derived calls from the 5' RACE reads in MiXCR, one entry per CDR3 protein. The sample lists 1.4 million to 1.5 million distinct CDR3 sequences, roughly 45% occurring once.

This chain joins TRBV27 and TRBJ1-6; D is ambiguous. The receptor comes from a young woman in good health. The sample comprised blood. The CDR3 loop reads CASSLWENSPLHF. In DNA form, the CDR3 reads TGTGCCAGCAGTTTATGGGAGAATTCACCCCTCCACTTT.